This T cell receptor beta chain was identified in a study of PD-L1 blockade in urothelial cancer. The overall study: Investigators checked blood 3 weeks (second dose) and 6 weeks after treatment start.

Time point of the sample: peripheral blood 6 weeks after treatment start. Trimming removed 5 bases from V and 0 bases from J, with 14 bases in between. Germline V gene data show CDR1 as SGHTA and CDR2 as FQGNSA. CDR3 size: 15 residues. Regarding the study as a whole: Greater 3-week expansion of tumor-associated blood clones was recorded for durable-benefit patients.

The method was immunoSEQ multiplex PCR; TCRdb's version includes in-frame clones alone and lacks a portion of them. The table lists tens of thousands of clones, about 90% of them singletons. Comment on this clone: Its target is not known.

The clonotype was recovered from a man aged 60 to 75 with urothelial cancer. The genes are TRBV7-2 and TRBJ2-7; D remains unclear. The input for sequencing was PBMCs, taken around atezolizumab (anti-PD-L1) treatment. The CDR3 here is CASSHRGDGSYEQYF. The CDR3 nucleotides are TGTGCCAGCAGCCATCGTGGAGACGGCTCCTACGAGCAGTACTTC.